This passage covers 20 T cell receptor beta chains from one sample sequenced in a study of T cell repertoires in cytomegalovirus infection. Each CDR3 protein gets one entry after TCRdb re-called the reads with MiXCR. The sample records about 740,000 distinct CDR3 sequences, around a third being singletons. These TCRs are of unknown antigen specificity. This sample comprised cultured PBMCs, obtained from culture after CMV antigen stimulation. The receptor set was obtained from a human donor in good health (CMV status not recorded). Some clones in this sample may be carry-over from other donors' samples.

The chain carries TRBV19 and TRBJ1-5; D uncertain. The CDR3 covers 16 residues. Trimming shortened V by 6 bases and J by 7 bases, and 22 bases separated the two germline ends. Germline lookup yields CDR1 LNHDA and CDR2 SQIVND (reference sequence). CDR3 bases: TGTGCCAGTAGACCCCGAGAAGGGCTTCACGGGCAGCCCCAGCATTTT. It translates to CASRPREGLHGQPQHF.

In this sample, this clonotype turned up many times. The chain carries TRBV11-2 and TRBJ1-3; the D is unclear. Trimming cost V 2 bases and J 5 bases, with 13 bases left between them. Germline CDR1 is SGHAT and CDR2 is FQNNGV. CDR3 size: 15 residues. The CDR3 DNA follows: TGTGCCAGCAGCTTATTTGGAGCCGGGAGAAACACCATATATTTT. Residues: CASSLFGAGRNTIYF.

The table lists this clonotype with a few counts. The chain employs TRBV7-2 and TRBJ1-1; D may be TRBD1 (5 bases). The germline CDR1 and CDR2 sequences are SGHTA and FQGNSA. The CDR3 length is 14 residues. V lost 5 bases and J 1 base, leaving 11 bases between the germline ends. CDR3 DNA sequence: TGTGCCAGCAGCAGCAGGGACGGGAACACTGAAGCTTTCTTT. This encodes CASSSRDGNTEAFF.

The sample holds a few counts of this clonotype. The chain carries TRBV6-1 and TRBJ1-1; D uncertain. The V gene lost 2 bases and the J gene lost 0 bases, with 7 bases spanning the gap. The CDR3 extends over 14 amino acids. The germline V gene encodes CDR1 MNHNS and CDR2 SASEGT. CDR3 in DNA: TGTGCCAGCAGTGAACAGCTTATGAACACTGAAGCTTTCTTT. It codes for CASSEQLMNTEAFF.

The CDR3 DNA sequence: TGTGCCAGCAGCCCACAACCTGCCTACGAGCAGTACTTC. Its protein product is CASSPQPAYEQYF. The chain employs TRBV6-1 and TRBJ2-7, with no clear D. V dropped 6 bases and J dropped 2 bases, with 11 bases sitting between them. Germline V gene lookup returns CDR1 MNHNS and CDR2 SASEGT. This CDR3 region has 13 residues.

This clonotype showed up many times. V usage is TRBV7-8 and J usage is TRBJ2-3; 11 bases fit TRBD1. Germline V lookup: CDR1 SGHVS, CDR2 FQNEAQ. V gave up 5 bases and J gave up 7 bases; unmatched junction bases: 11. This CDR3 contains 16 residues. CDR3: CASSLLGQGVFYTQYF. In DNA form, the CDR3 reads TGTGCCAGCAGCCTACTGGGACAGGGGGTATTTTATACGCAGTATTTT.

This clonotype appeared a few times. J is TRBJ1-5 and V is TRBV4-3; D call uncertain. V dropped 0 bases and J dropped 3 bases, with 12 bases sitting between them. The length of the CDR3 is 16 residues. Germline values: CDR1 LGHNA, CDR2 YSLEER. CDR3 DNA: TGCGCCAGCAGCCAAGACCCAAGAAACACCAATCAGCCCCAGCATTTT. Translating it yields CASSQDPRNTNQPQHF.

The J gene is TRBJ2-7, the V gene TRBV28; no firm D call. The CDR3 is 13 residues long. CDR1 and CDR2 (germline): MDHEN, SYDVKM. V was pared by 4 bases and J by 2 bases, with 9 bases between. For the CDR3, the DNA is TGTGCCAGCAGTTGGGGTGGAGCCTACGAGCAGTACTTC. This gives the protein CASSWGGAYEQYF.

This chain uses TRBV6-5 with TRBJ2-1; 11 nucleotides line up with TRBD1. CDR1 MNHEY and CDR2 SVGAGI come from the germline V gene. The CDR3 runs 16 residues. The V and J ends lost 2 bases and 3 bases, in that order; junction bases with no gene match: 3. CDR3 nucleotides: TGTGCCAGCAGTTACGACGGGACAGGGGGCTACAATGAGCAGTTCTTC. This encodes CASSYDGTGGYNEQFF.

This clonotype was seen only a few times. The V call is TRBV6-6, the J call TRBJ2-5, with 7 positions matching TRBD1. Germline V CDR1 and CDR2: MNHNY, SVGAGI (reference sequence). Losses at the gene ends were 2 bases for V and 5 bases for J; bases not matched to a gene: 20. This CDR3 spans 19 amino acids. This chain's CDR3 is CASSYPEAFAGGLRETQYF. As DNA, the CDR3 is TGTGCCAGCAGTTACCCCGAAGCGTTTGCAGGGGGTTTGAGGGAGACCCAGTACTTC.

The chain joins TRBV20-1 to TRBJ2-1, with D hard to call. This CDR3 contains 14 residues. V lost 2 bases and J 3 bases, leaving 11 bases between the germline ends. Germline V lookup: CDR1 DFQATT, CDR2 SNEGSKA (reference sequence). The CDR3 nucleotides read TGCAGTGCTAGACGGAATGCGGTCTACAATGAGCAGTTCTTC. It encodes CSARRNAVYNEQFF.

This clonotype came up many times. This chain joins TRBV7-9 and TRBJ2-1; the D gene is possibly TRBD1 (6 bases). Per the germline V gene, CDR1 is SEHNR and CDR2 is FQNEAQ (reference sequence). The CDR3 loop spans 14 amino acids. Trimming removed 6 bases from V and 8 bases from J, with 17 bases in between. The CDR3 region has the DNA TGTGCCAGCAGAGGGACAAGGGAGAGTTATGAGCAGTTCTTC. Translating gives CASRGTRESYEQFF.

This clonotype was counted between two and nine times. The V gene is TRBV6-5, the J gene TRBJ1-5, with a possible D match to TRBD1 (6 bases). The CDR3 is 15 amino acids. CDR1 is MNHEY and CDR2 is SVGAGI in the germline V gene. The V and J ends lost 6 bases and 0 bases respectively, with 12 bases between them. In DNA, the CDR3 is TGTGCCAGCAGACGAACAGGGCCTAGCAATCAGCCCCAGCATTTT. It encodes CASRRTGPSNQPQHF.

This clonotype was seen a handful of times. The CDR3, as DNA: TGTGCCAGCAGCTTAAATATATGGAGCCCAGGCACCGGGGAGCTGTTTTTT. Encoded protein: CASSLNIWSPGTGELFF. V gene TRBV11-2 combines with J gene TRBJ2-2; D is uncertain. CDR1 is SGHAT, CDR2 FQNNGV, per germline. Trimming stripped 2 bases from V and 4 bases from J, with 17 bases between. The CDR3 consists of 17 residues. Together with reference TRBV11-2 and TRBJ2-2, the CDR3 gives the full variable domain: EAGVAQSPRYKIIEKRQSVAFWCNPISGHATLYWYQQILGQGPKLLIQFQNNGVVDDSQLPKDRFSAERLKGVDSTLKIQPAKLEDSAVYLCASSLNIWSPGTGELFFGEGSRLTVL.

The chain joins TRBV7-4 to TRBJ2-3, with 10 bases aligning to TRBD2. Germline CDR1 is SGHVT and CDR2 is SQSDAQ. The junction had 10 bases not matched to a gene; V was cut back by 5 bases and J by 8 bases. CDR3 length: 15 residues. This CDR3 is CASSPLAGVASTQYF. CDR3 coding DNA: TGTGCCAGCAGCCCCCTAGCGGGAGTGGCTAGTACGCAGTATTTT.

This clonotype has just a few counts. The chain employs TRBV6-2 or TRBV6-3 and TRBJ2-7; D might be TRBD1 or TRBD2, each matching 5 bases. The CDR3 spans 14 residues. Germline assignment: CDR1 MNHEY and CDR2 SVGEGT. Trimming left V 6 bases short and J 0 bases short, with 12 bases between. Written as DNA, the CDR3 is TGTGCCAGCAGGCACGGGACGGACTCCTACGAGCAGTACTTC. Its translation is CASRHGTDSYEQYF.

This clonotype showed up just a few times. V and J are TRBV20-1 and TRBJ1-1, with D maybe TRBD1 (6 bases). With 3 bases removed from V and 5 bases from J, the gap between germline ends came to 16 bases. Looked up from germline, CDR1 is DFQATT and CDR2 is SNEGSKA (reference sequence). There are 14 residues in the CDR3. The CDR3 sequence: CSARGGGGRTEAFF. CDR3 DNA sequence: TGCAGTGCTAGGGGGGGGGGGGGCAGGACTGAAGCTTTCTTT.

The rearrangement joins TRBV5-4 to TRBJ2-5, with D unresolved. Germline assignment: CDR1 SGHNT and CDR2 YYREEE (reference sequence). V shed 1 base and J shed 1 base, with 8 bases lying between them. The CDR3 runs to 14 residues. The CDR3 DNA follows: TGTGCCAGCAGCTTGACAGCAACCCAAGAGACCCAGTACTTC. It specifies CASSLTATQETQYF.

The V call is TRBV6-6, the J call TRBJ2-1; a weak D match, TRBD2 (7 bases). The V gene lost 2 bases and the J gene lost 0 bases, with 14 bases spanning the gap. The CDR3 is made up of 17 amino acids. Germline V CDR1 and CDR2: MNHNY, SVGAGI (reference sequence). The CDR3 region is CASSYGGARSSYNEQFF. The CDR3, as DNA: TGTGCCAGCAGTTACGGGGGGGCTAGGAGCTCCTACAATGAGCAGTTCTTC.

The gene calls are TRBV11-3 and TRBJ2-1, with TRBD2 matching over 9 bases. V gave up 0 bases and J gave up 4 bases; unmatched junction bases: 4. The germline gives CDR1 SGHNT, CDR2 YENEEA. The CDR3 sequence is 16 residues long. CDR3 loop: CASSLDRLAGYNEQFF. CDR3 bases: TGTGCCAGCAGCTTAGACCGCCTAGCGGGGTACAATGAGCAGTTCTTC.